Detailed here is one T cell receptor beta chain. The same CDR3 also results from other DNA sequences found in this sample. The CDR3 sequence is 15 residues long. After removal of 3 bases from V and 4 bases from J, the junction contained 4 bases not matched to a gene. CDR1 is MDHEN, CDR2 SYDVKM, per germline. Across about two dozen US areas, participants ranged in age from about 18 to 100 years. Authors' processing steps: Cell counts per sample came from amplifying reference gene primers. Sequenced by immunoSEQ multiplex PCR; TCRdb stores in-frame clones only, minus some. D and trimming were read from the DNA, whereas the V and J calls and clone size are those reported in that table. Among fewer than 300,000 clones listed, roughly 91% were seen once. The data belong to a study of blood T cell repertoires in COVID-19. The wider study: Researchers got acute and convalescent COVID-19 samples from the United States, Italy and Spain.

Sequenced sample: PBMCs or T cells enriched from blood (not recorded which). This receptor was identified in a woman aged 40 to 50 with acute COVID-19. The chain has TRBV28 and TRBJ1-5; 9 nucleotides match TRBD1. DNA for the CDR3: TGTGCCAGCAGTTTGGGGACAGGGAGGAATCAGCCCCAGCATTTT. Protein product: CASSLGTGRNQPQHF.